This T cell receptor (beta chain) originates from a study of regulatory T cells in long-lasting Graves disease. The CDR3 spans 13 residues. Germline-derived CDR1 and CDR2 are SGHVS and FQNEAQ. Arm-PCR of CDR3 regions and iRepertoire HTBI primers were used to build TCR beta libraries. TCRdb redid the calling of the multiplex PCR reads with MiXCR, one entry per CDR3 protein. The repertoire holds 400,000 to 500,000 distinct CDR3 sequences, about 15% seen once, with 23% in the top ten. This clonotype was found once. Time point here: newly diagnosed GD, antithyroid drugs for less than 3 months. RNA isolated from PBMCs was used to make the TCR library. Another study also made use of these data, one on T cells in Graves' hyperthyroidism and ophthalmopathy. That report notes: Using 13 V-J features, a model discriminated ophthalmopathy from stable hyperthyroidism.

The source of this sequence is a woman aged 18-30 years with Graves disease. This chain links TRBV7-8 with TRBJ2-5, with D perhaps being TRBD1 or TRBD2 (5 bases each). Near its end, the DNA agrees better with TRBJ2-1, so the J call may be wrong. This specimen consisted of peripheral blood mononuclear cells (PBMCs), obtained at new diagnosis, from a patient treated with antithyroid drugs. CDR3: CASSWDGDNEQFF. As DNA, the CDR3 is TGTGCCAGCAGCTGGGACGGAGACAATGAGCAGTTCTTC.